This record concerns one TCR beta chain sequence. What it recognizes is unknown. The sample holds other DNA sequences that translate to the same CDR3. Autoimmune disease history or systemic immunosuppression was exclusionary. This entry belongs to a study of OX40 agonist ivuxolimab in advanced cancers. Whole-study context: The mean age was roughly 60 years, ranging from 23 to 79, with about four fifths of participants male.

This CDR3 is built from 14 residues. The germline V gene encodes CDR1 MDHEN and CDR2 SYDVKM. V lost 3 bases, J lost 1 base, and 9 bases lay in between. General study findings and limits: Dosing at 0.1 to 3.0 mg/kg was accompanied by clonal expansion of CD4+ and CD8+ blood T cells by week 6.

Sequencing used immunoSEQ multiplex PCR; TCRdb keeps in-frame clones, though not all of them. The sample lists around 70,000 clones, around 80% occurring once. The sequenced sample was CD4+ or CD8+ T cells sorted from blood, obtained in a trial of the OX40 agonist ivuxolimab. The source of this sequence is an adult with an advanced solid tumor such as melanoma, head and neck, liver or kidney cancer. The chain joins TRBV28 to TRBJ1-1; no definite D call. The CDR3 region has the DNA TGTGCCAGCAGTTTGAGCAGAGGGAACACTGAAGCTTTCTTT. This encodes CASSLSRGNTEAFF. The variable domain in full, with the rest retrieved from reference TRBV28 and TRBJ1-1, is DVKVTQSSRYLVKRTGEKVFLECVQDMDHENMFWYRQDPGLGLRLIYFSYDVKMKEKGDIPEGYSVSREKKERFSLILESASTNQTSMYLCASSLSRGNTEAFFGQGTRLTVV.